One sample yielded the 10 T cell receptor beta chains listed below, sequenced in a study of T cell responses to AZD1222 COVID-19 vaccine. The table came from immunoSEQ multiplex PCR; TCRdb's copy has only in-frame clones and leaves some out. Altogether 150,000 or so clones are present, just over 90% being singletons, with the ten largest covering less than 1%. This specimen was peripheral blood, taken on day 0 of MenACWY control vaccination. All receptors derive from an adult in good health.

The chain couples TRBV7-7 to TRBJ2-3; D is unresolved. V shed 2 bases and J shed 6 bases, with 9 bases lying between them. Germline loops: CDR1 SSHAT, CDR2 FNYEAQ (reference sequence). The CDR3 totals 13 residues. The CDR3 here is CASSLSPGDTQYF. The CDR3 bases are TGTGCCAGCAGCTTAAGCCCCGGCGATACGCAGTATTTT.

The chain links TRBV7-3 to TRBJ2-2, with D unresolved. Germline CDR1 and CDR2: SGHTA and FQGTGA. CDR3 length: 13 amino acids. The ends were cut back, 2 bases at V and 4 bases at J, with 5 bases in the middle. CDR3 coding DNA: TGTGCCAGCAGCTTATCAGGCACCGGGGAGCTGTTTTTT. Protein product: CASSLSGTGELFF. The full variable domain, with the rest looked up from reference TRBV7-3 and TRBJ2-2, is GAGVSQTPSNKVTEKGKYVELRCDPISGHTALYWYRQSLGQGPEFLIYFQGTGAADDSGLPNDRFFAVRPEGSVSTLKIQRTERGDSAVYLCASSLSGTGELFFGEGSRLTVL.

The rearrangement uses TRBV30 and TRBJ1-5, with D possibly matching TRBD1 (6 bases). V was pared by 2 bases and J by 4 bases, with 15 bases between. Germline V gene lookup returns CDR1 GTSNPN and CDR2 SVGIG (reference sequence). The length of the CDR3 is 15 residues. Written as DNA, the CDR3 is TGTGCCTGGAGTCCGTACGTAAGGGGGAATCAGCCCCAGCATTTT. Translated, it gives CAWSPYVRGNQPQHF.

This clone was detected only once. The V and J genes are TRBV18 and TRBJ1-6; D remains ambiguous. CDR3 size: 14 residues. V lost 3 bases and J 7 bases, leaving 10 bases between the germline ends. Looked up from germline, CDR1 is KGHSH and CDR2 is LQKENI. CDR3 protein: CASSPDSKNSPLHF. CDR3 nucleotide sequence: TGTGCCAGCTCACCCGACTCTAAAAATTCACCCCTCCACTTT. The variable domain in full, completed from reference TRBV18 and TRBJ1-6, reads NAGVMQNPRHLVRRRGQEARLRCSPMKGHSHVYWYRQLPEEGLKFMVYLQKENIIDESGMPKERFSAEFPKEGPSILRIQQVVRGDSAAYFCASSPDSKNSPLHFGNGTRLTVT.

This clone was seen only once. Other DNA sequences in this specimen translate into the identical CDR3. In DNA, the CDR3 is TGTGCCAGCAGCCTCACTAGCGGGAGTTACGAGCAGTACTTC. It yields the protein CASSLTSGSYEQYF. This chain links TRBV11-2 with TRBJ2-7, with 11 bases matching TRBD2. This CDR3 has 14 amino acids. The ends lost 5 bases at V and 4 bases at J; junction bases unmatched: 4. CDR1 and CDR2 from the germline V gene are SGHAT and FQNNGV.

The V gene is TRBV6-2 or TRBV6-3, the J gene TRBJ2-1; 10 bases map to TRBD2. V was clipped by 2 bases and J by 0 bases; unmatched bases: 10. This CDR3 has 19 residues. Germline V CDR1 and CDR2: MNHEY, SVGEGT. CDR3 sequence: CASSYEASGGASSYNEQFF. For the CDR3, the DNA is TGTGCCAGCAGTTACGAGGCTAGCGGGGGCGCAAGCTCCTACAATGAGCAGTTCTTC.

V is TRBV4-1 and J is TRBJ1-3; D unresolved. Germline V lookup: CDR1 MGHRA, CDR2 YSYEKL. Trimming stripped 0 bases from V and 0 bases from J, with 9 bases between. CDR3 length: 16 amino acids. CDR3 coding DNA: TGCGCCAGCAGCCAAGACGTCAGAACCTCTGGAAACACCATATATTTT. Translation: CASSQDVRTSGNTIYF.

The chain carries TRBV19 and TRBJ1-2; no clear D gene. The germline gives CDR1 LNHDA, CDR2 SQIVND (reference sequence). The CDR3 is 13 amino acids. Trimming pared 3 bases from V and 1 base from J, leaving 6 bases between. Here the CDR3 reads CASSIGLNYGYTF. The CDR3 DNA follows: TGTGCCAGTAGTATCGGGCTTAACTATGGCTACACCTTC.

This clone was observed a few times. The J gene is TRBJ1-1, the V gene TRBV10-3, with D unclear. Germline V gene data show CDR1 as ENHRY and CDR2 as SYGVKD. The CDR3 spans 19 residues. Trimming stripped 0 bases from V and 7 bases from J, with 27 bases between. The CDR3 region is CAISESDGEWDVRAVEAFF. DNA of the CDR3: TGTGCCATCAGTGAGTCGGACGGGGAATGGGATGTGCGGGCTGTTGAAGCTTTCTTT.

This clone came up once. The rearrangement uses TRBV15 and TRBJ2-5; D not certain. Trimming took 1 base from V and 5 from J, leaving 14 bases between them. Per germline, CDR1 LNHNV and CDR2 YYDKDF (reference sequence). CDR3 length: 15 amino acids. The CDR3 DNA sequence: TGTGCCACCAGCAGAGTAGGGCGGCTCGGGGAGACCCAGTACTTC. Residues: CATSRVGRLGETQYF. Filled out from reference TRBV15 and TRBJ2-5, the complete variable domain reads DAMVIQNPRYQVTQFGKPVTLSCSQTLNHNVMYWYQQKSSQAPKLLFHYYDKDFNNEADTPDNFQSRRPNTSFCFLDIRSPGLGDTAMYLCATSRVGRLGETQYFGPGTRLLVL.